This T cell receptor beta chain was identified in a study of cytomegalovirus exposure and HLA in healthy donors. Overall study: Most genotyped donors, 81% of about 400, had Caucasian-associated genetic ancestry.

On this clone itself: Its antigen is not identified.

J was trimmed by 9 bases and V by 5 bases; bases with no gene match: 10. Looked up from germline, CDR1 is MNHNY and CDR2 is SVGAGI (reference sequence). The CDR3 extends over 14 amino acids. Vbeta (60) and Jbeta (13) primers were used in the PCR. Generated by immunoSEQ multiplex PCR, the TCRdb table keeps only in-frame clones and is missing some. The table shows about 140,000 clones, with around three quarters occurring only once. General study results and limits: Rare TCR sequences dominated, though some public TCRs recurred in many donors.

This TCR came from a woman aged 18-29 years in good health and CMV-seropositive. Sequencing was carried out using PBMCs. This rearrangement joins TRBV6-6 to TRBJ2-1; TRBD2 matches at 7 bases. The CDR3 bases are TGTGCCAGCAGTACGCTCCTGAGCGGGGTTGAGCAGTTCTTC. The encoded protein is CASSTLLSGVEQFF.